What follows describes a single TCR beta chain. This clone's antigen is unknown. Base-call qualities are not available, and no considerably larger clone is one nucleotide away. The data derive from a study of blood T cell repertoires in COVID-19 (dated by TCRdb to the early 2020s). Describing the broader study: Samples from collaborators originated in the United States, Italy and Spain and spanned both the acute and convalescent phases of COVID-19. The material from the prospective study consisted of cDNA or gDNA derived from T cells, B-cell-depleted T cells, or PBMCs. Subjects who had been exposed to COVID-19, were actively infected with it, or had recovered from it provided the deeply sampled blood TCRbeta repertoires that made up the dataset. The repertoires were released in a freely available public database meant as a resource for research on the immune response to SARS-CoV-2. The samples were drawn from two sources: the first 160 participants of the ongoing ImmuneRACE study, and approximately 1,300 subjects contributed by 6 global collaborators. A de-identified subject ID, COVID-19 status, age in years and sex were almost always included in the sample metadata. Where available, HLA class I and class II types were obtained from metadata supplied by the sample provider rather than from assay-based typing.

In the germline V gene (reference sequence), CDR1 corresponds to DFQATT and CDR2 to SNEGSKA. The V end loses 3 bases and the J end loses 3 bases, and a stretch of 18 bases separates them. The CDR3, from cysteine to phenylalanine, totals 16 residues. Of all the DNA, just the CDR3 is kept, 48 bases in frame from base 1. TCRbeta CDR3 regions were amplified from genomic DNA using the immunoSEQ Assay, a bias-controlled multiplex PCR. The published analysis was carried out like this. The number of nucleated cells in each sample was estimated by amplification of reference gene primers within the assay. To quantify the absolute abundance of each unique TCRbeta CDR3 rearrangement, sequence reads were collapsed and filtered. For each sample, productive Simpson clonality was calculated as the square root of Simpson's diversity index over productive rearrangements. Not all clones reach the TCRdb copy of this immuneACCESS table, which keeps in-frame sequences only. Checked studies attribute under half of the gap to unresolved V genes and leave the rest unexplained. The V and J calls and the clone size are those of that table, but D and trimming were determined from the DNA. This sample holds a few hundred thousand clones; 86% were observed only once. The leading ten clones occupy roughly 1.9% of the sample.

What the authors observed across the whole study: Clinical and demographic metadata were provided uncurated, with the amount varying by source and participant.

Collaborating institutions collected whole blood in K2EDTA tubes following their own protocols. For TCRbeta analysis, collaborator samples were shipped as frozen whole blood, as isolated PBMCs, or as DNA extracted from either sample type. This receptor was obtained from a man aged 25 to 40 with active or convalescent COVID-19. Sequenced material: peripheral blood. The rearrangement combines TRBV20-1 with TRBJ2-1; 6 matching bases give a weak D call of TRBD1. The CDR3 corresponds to CSASHPEGVVYNEQFF. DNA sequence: TGCAGTGCTAGTCACCCCGAGGGGGTAGTCTACAATGAGCAGTTCTTC.